This section outlines one TCR beta chain sequence together with its context. This sample is part of a study of T cell changes during pregnancy in multiple sclerosis. The V gene's germline CDR1 is LGHNA and CDR2 YSLEER. The V end was cut by 4 bases, the J end by 0 bases, with 14 bases between. The CDR3 runs 16 residues. Assay used: immunoSEQ multiplex PCR; TCRdb lists only in-frame clones, some missing. Among fewer than 100,000 clones listed, roughly 91% were seen once. The sample here was peripheral blood, taken after pregnancy. J is TRBJ2-3 and V is TRBV4-3; a possible D gene is TRBD2 (5 bases). This clonotype was obtained from a female donor in good health, enrolled as a control in a pregnancy study. CDR3 sequence: CASSRRLAASTDTQYF. In DNA form, the CDR3 reads TGCGCCAGCAGCCGACGCCTAGCAGCTAGCACAGATACGCAGTATTTT.